This TCR beta chain was documented in a study of blood T cell repertoires in COVID-19. Study-level information: Italy, Spain and the United States were the sources of the convalescent and acute COVID-19 samples. The analysed material was cDNA or gDNA that came from T cells, B-cell-depleted T cells, or PBMCs.

As processed by the authors: Reference gene primers were amplified, and this amplification served to estimate nucleated cell counts. Assay: immunoSEQ multiplex PCR; the TCRdb copy retains only in-frame clones and omits some. Clone size and the V and J calls come from that table; the DNA yielded D and trimming. The sample holds tens of thousands of clones, roughly 85% seen once. J was trimmed by 0 bases and V by 3 bases; bases with no gene match: 19. From germline, CDR1 is MGHRA and CDR2 YSYEKL. This CDR3 comprises 21 residues. The sample consisted of peripheral blood. V usage is TRBV4-1 and J usage is TRBJ1-3, with 8 nucleotides matching TRBD1. The source of this sequence is an elderly woman with acute or convalescent COVID-19. CDR3 protein: CASSQTIAPGQGAYSGNTIYF. In DNA form, the CDR3 reads TGCGCCAGCAGCCAGACCATAGCTCCGGGGCAGGGGGCCTACTCTGGAAACACCATATATTTT.